Here is one TCR beta chain with its context. The germline gives CDR1 SGHRS, CDR2 YFSETQ. Between the trimmed V and J ends, which lost 8 bases and 2 bases, there was a span of 10 bases. This CDR3 is 13 amino acids long. The record originates from a study of response to subunit inactivated influenza vaccine. A single record per CDR3 protein comes from TCRdb applying MiXCR to the RT-PCR reads. The sample yields 600,000 to 850,000 distinct CDR3 sequences, 11% to 15% seen once. This sample comprised PBMCs from blood, obtained 14 to 15 days before vaccination. The rearrangement uses TRBV5-1 and TRBJ2-2; D gene uncertain. This receptor was identified in a man aged 45 to 65 who received an inactivated influenza vaccine. CDR3 in amino acids: CASVGLNTGELFF. The CDR3 DNA reads TGCGCCAGTGTTGGGCTCAACACCGGGGAGCTGTTTTTT.